What follows are 7 T cell receptor beta chains derived from one specimen sequenced in a study of CD8 T cells in Susac syndrome. RNA totalling roughly 0.5 to 1 ug underwent reverse transcription with random hexamers. TCRdb called the immunoSEQ multiplex PCR reads again in MiXCR, with one record for every CDR3 protein. The sample includes about 110,000 distinct CDR3 sequences, roughly 94% of them seen just once. Sequenced: CD8+ T cells from PBMCs. The receptors shown here come from a human donor with Susac syndrome.

This clonotype was recorded once. The J gene is TRBJ2-1, the V gene TRBV4-3; D unclear. This CDR3 region has 15 residues. The germline V gene encodes CDR1 LGHNA and CDR2 YSLEER. The V end was cut by 0 bases, the J end by 5 bases, with 11 bases between. The CDR3: CASSQDPGRDNEQFF. The DNA of the CDR3 is TGCGCCAGCAGCCAAGATCCTGGACGAGACAATGAGCAGTTCTTC.

V gene TRBV29-1 combines with J gene TRBJ1-1; D unclear. CDR3 size: 13 residues. V was shortened by 3 bases and J by 0 bases, with 8 bases between the two germline ends. Germline V lookup: CDR1 SQVTM, CDR2 ANQGSEA. CDR3 protein: CSVDGLMNTEAFF. The DNA for the CDR3 is TGCAGCGTTGACGGCCTCATGAACACTGAAGCTTTCTTT.

The genes are TRBV25-1 and TRBJ2-3; 8 nucleotides match TRBD2. Germline CDR1 MGHDK, CDR2 SYGVNS. The CDR3 runs 17 residues. J gave up 5 bases and V 3 bases, and 13 bases lay outside the gene matches. CDR3 in amino acids: CASSDPLGAGGGDTQYF. The CDR3 bases are TGTGCCAGCAGTGACCCCCTTGGGGCGGGAGGTGGAGATACGCAGTATTTT.

The gene calls are TRBV9 and TRBJ1-6; weak D call: TRBD1 (5 bases). The CDR3 is made up of 14 amino acids. The V gene lost 3 bases and the J gene lost 7 bases, with 11 bases spanning the gap. CDR1 and CDR2 (germline): SGDLS, YYNGEE. Here the CDR3 DNA reads TGTGCCAGCAGCGCGGGACCCCAAAATTCACCCCTCCACTTT. It translates to CASSAGPQNSPLHF.

The V and J genes are TRBV27 and TRBJ2-2, with D perhaps TRBD2 (6 bases). V was cut by 11 bases and J by 5 bases, with 24 bases left in between. This CDR3 is 16 amino acids long. Germline values: CDR1 MNHEY, CDR2 SMNVEV (reference sequence). The CDR3 region is CAGVSGGQHKTGELFF. The CDR3 nucleotides are TGTGCCGGTGTTTCCGGAGGGCAGCATAAGACCGGGGAGCTGTTTTTT.

The J gene is TRBJ1-3, the V gene TRBV29-1; weak D call: TRBD1 (5 bases). The CDR3 extends over 15 amino acids. Germline V CDR1 and CDR2: SQVTM, ANQGSEA. V lost 7 bases, J lost 0 bases, and 16 bases lay in between. CDR3 nucleotide sequence: TGCAGCGCCCGGGGGACGGTCAACTCTGGAAACACCATATATTTT. This translates into CSARGTVNSGNTIYF.

The chain uses TRBV27 and TRBJ2-1; 8 bases are shared with TRBD2. The CDR3 extends over 13 amino acids. After removal of 9 bases from V and 3 bases from J, the junction contained 4 bases not matched to a gene. CDR1 MNHEY and CDR2 SMNVEV come from the germline V gene (reference sequence). The CDR3 is CASSGEYYNEQFF. CDR3 in DNA: TGTGCCAGTAGCGGGGAGTACTACAATGAGCAGTTCTTC.